These T cell receptor beta chains were read from a single sample in a study of shared clonotypes between healthy human individuals. The protocol was immunoSEQ multiplex PCR, while the TCRdb copy is restricted to in-frame clones and leaves out a portion. The sample carries over a million clones, roughly 95% recorded once. The sequencing input was naive CD4+ T cells sorted from blood. These receptor sequences come from a man aged 30-40 years in good health. CDR3s include the opening cysteine and the closing phenylalanine or tryptophan. Each record gives: V gene, clone size, D gene, J gene, CDR3 DNA, CDR3 protein. A D gene is named only where the DNA matches it firmly. For some rows the clone size is stated as once, few or many, or as a class when expanded; others skip it.

v_gene: TRBV6-1; abundance: NA; d_gene: NA; j_gene: TRBJ2-3; CDR3nt: TGTGCCAGCAGTCCCCTAGCGCGAGGGGTAGATACGCAGTATTTT; CDR3aa: CASSPLARGVDTQYF
v_gene: TRBV6-6; abundance: NA; d_gene: NA; j_gene: TRBJ2-7; CDR3nt: TGTGCCAGCGGAACGAGATACAGGGACGAGCAGTACTTC; CDR3aa: CASGTRYRDEQYF
v_gene: TRBV30; abundance: NA; d_gene: NA; j_gene: TRBJ1-2; CDR3nt: TGTGCCTGGACCGACAGAACCCATGGCTACACCTTC; CDR3aa: CAWTDRTHGYTF
v_gene: TRBV1; abundance: once; d_gene: NA; j_gene: TRBJ2-7; CDR3nt: TGCACCAGCGTCAGACTAGCGGAGAACTACGAGCAGTACTTC; CDR3aa: CTSVRLAENYEQYF
v_gene: TRBV5-1; abundance: NA; d_gene: NA; j_gene: TRBJ1-1; CDR3nt: TGCGCCAGCAGCTTGGACGGGGGAATGTCCACTGAAGCTTTCTTT; CDR3aa: CASSLDGGMSTEAFF
v_gene: TRBV28; abundance: once; d_gene: NA; j_gene: TRBJ1-2; CDR3nt: TGTGCCAGCAGTTTCGGAGAGGGCTACACCTTC; CDR3aa: CASSFGEGYTF
v_gene: TRBV18; abundance: NA; d_gene: NA; j_gene: TRBJ2-5; CDR3nt: TGTGCCAGCTCACCAGACAGAGAGACCCAGTACTTC; CDR3aa: CASSPDRETQYF
v_gene: TRBV7-2; abundance: NA; d_gene: TRBD1; j_gene: TRBJ2-7; CDR3nt: TGTGCCAGCAGCTGGGACAGGGGAGTGTACGAGCAGTACTTC; CDR3aa: CASSWDRGVYEQYF
v_gene: TRBV29-1; abundance: NA; d_gene: NA; j_gene: TRBJ2-3; CDR3nt: TGCAGCGGTTCGGGGGACTCCTACACAGATACGCAGTATTTT; CDR3aa: CSGSGDSYTDTQYF
v_gene: TRBV15; abundance: NA; d_gene: TRBD2; j_gene: TRBJ2-7; CDR3nt: TGTGCCACCAGCTCCTGGACTAGCGGCTACGAGCAGTACTTC; CDR3aa: CATSSWTSGYEQYF
v_gene: TRBV7-9; abundance: NA; d_gene: NA; j_gene: TRBJ1-5; CDR3nt: TGTGCCAGCAGCCCCGGTCCCGGGGTCCAGCCCCAGCATTTT; CDR3aa: CASSPGPGVQPQHF
v_gene: TRBV5-1; abundance: NA; d_gene: NA; j_gene: TRBJ2-6; CDR3nt: TGCGCCAGCAGCGCCTCCGAGCCTGGGGCCAACGTCCTGACTTTC; CDR3aa: CASSASEPGANVLTF
v_gene: TRBV2; abundance: NA; d_gene: NA; j_gene: TRBJ2-7; CDR3nt: TGTGCCAGCAGTGAATCCGGGGTAGGCGAGCAGTACTTC; CDR3aa: CASSESGVGEQYF
v_gene: TRBV10-3; abundance: NA; d_gene: NA; j_gene: TRBJ2-2; CDR3nt: TGTGCCATCAAGGGGACAACGAACACCGGGGAGCTGTTTTTT; CDR3aa: CAIKGTTNTGELFF
v_gene: TRBV5-1; abundance: NA; d_gene: NA; j_gene: TRBJ1-5; CDR3nt: TGCGCCAGCAGCTTGTTACCCAGCGCCAATCAGCCCCAGCATTTT; CDR3aa: CASSLLPSANQPQHF
v_gene: TRBV2; abundance: NA; d_gene: NA; j_gene: TRBJ1-2; CDR3nt: TGTGCCAGCAGAGGGACGGGAGATTATGGCTACACCTTC; CDR3aa: CASRGTGDYGYTF